These 14 T cell receptor beta chains were all obtained from the same sample, sequenced in a study of T cells expressing NK-cell markers. TCRdb re-called the 5' RACE reads and shows each CDR3 protein once, DNA omitted. Here the sample table reports about 460,000 distinct CDR3 sequences. The material sequenced was blood T cells: a sorted CD56 or NKG2C T cell subset, CD4+ or CD8+ T cells, or bulk PBMC T cells (not recorded which). These receptors were obtained from a woman aged 50 to 60 in good health.

This chain uses TRBV7-9 with TRBJ2-2; TCRdb's D gene call, TRBD1, goes unchecked for lack of DNA. The germline CDR1 and CDR2 sequences are SEHNR and FQNEAQ (reference sequence). The CDR3 is 14 residues long. CDR3 residues: CASSRDKNTGELFF.

The chain joins TRBV25-1 to TRBJ2-5; TCRdb's D call, TRBD2, is unchecked because there is no DNA. The CDR3 contains 13 residues. The germline CDR1 and CDR2 sequences are MGHDK and SYGVNS. The CDR3 reads CASSDLGPGTQYF. Complete variable domain (other parts from reference TRBV25-1 and TRBJ2-5): EADIYQTPRYLVIGTGKKITLECSQTMGHDKMYWYQQDPGMELHLIHYSYGVNSTEKGDLSSESTVSRIRTEHFPLTLESARPSHTSQYLCASSDLGPGTQYFGPGTRLLVL.

This chain links TRBV20-1 with TRBJ1-6; TCRdb indicates TRBD1, and absent DNA this call remains unverified. Germline loops: CDR1 DFQATT, CDR2 SNEGSKA (reference sequence). This CDR3 has 12 amino acids. CDR3 amino acids: CSAIAGDSPLHF.

This chain joins TRBV7-2 and TRBJ2-5; there is no DNA to check the TCRdb D call of TRBD2. This CDR3 comprises 13 residues. Germline loops: CDR1 SGHTA, CDR2 FQGNSA. This chain's CDR3 is CASSLGVLRTQYF.

The chain couples TRBV6-1 to TRBJ1-1; TCRdb designates TRBD1, a call that cannot be tested without DNA. Germline lookup yields CDR1 MNHNS and CDR2 SASEGT. The CDR3 extends over 14 amino acids. CDR3 sequence reads: CASNRGRWDTEAFF.

The V and J genes are TRBV20-1 and TRBJ1-5; the TCRdb D gene call, TRBD1, has no DNA to confirm it. The CDR3 contains 16 residues. Germline V lookup: CDR1 DFQATT, CDR2 SNEGSKA (reference sequence). The chain's CDR3 is CSARDPLNRSNQPQHF.

The chain couples TRBV4-2 to TRBJ1-1; checking the TCRdb D call of TRBD1 is not possible without DNA. This CDR3 region has 17 residues. The V gene's germline CDR1 is LGHNA and CDR2 YNFKEQ. CDR3 in amino acids: CASSQDVLGVLNTEAFF.

This chain uses TRBV29-1 with TRBJ1-2. Germline loops: CDR1 SQVTM, CDR2 ANQGSEA. This CDR3 is 11 amino acids long. This chain's CDR3 is CSANVDYGYTF.

The V gene is TRBV3-1, the J gene TRBJ2-5; TCRdb picks TRBD1, but there is no DNA to check that call. The CDR3 has 15 residues. The germline V gene encodes CDR1 LGHDT and CDR2 YNNKEL (reference sequence). The CDR3 loop reads CASRLGGGNQETQYF.

V is TRBV2 and J is TRBJ2-2; TCRdb outputs TRBD1, but without DNA this stays unchecked. Germline V gene sequence: CDR1 SNHLY, CDR2 FYNNEI. The length of the CDR3 is 17 residues. The CDR3 here is CASSEGGWGPNTGELFF.

The chain joins TRBV7-3 to TRBJ2-1; the TRBD2 assignment by TCRdb is unverifiable without DNA. CDR1 SGHTA and CDR2 FQGTGA come from the germline V gene. The length of the CDR3 is 13 residues. The CDR3 sequence: CASKTSGTAEQFF.

V is TRBV5-6 and J is TRBJ2-6; with no DNA, the TCRdb D assignment of TRBD1 cannot be verified. Germline assignment: CDR1 SGHDT and CDR2 YYEEEE. This CDR3 comprises 19 residues. CDR3 loop: CASSLPAGGLVPGANVLTF.

The rearrangement uses TRBV5-1 and TRBJ2-1; no DNA is available, so the TRBD2 call from TCRdb remains unchecked. Germline V lookup: CDR1 SGHRS, CDR2 YFSETQ. The CDR3 consists of 17 residues. The CDR3 protein is CASSLNRGGRSYNEQFF.

V gene TRBV11-2 combines with J gene TRBJ2-1; absent DNA, TCRdb's TRBD2 call cannot be checked. The CDR3 covers 16 residues. Germline V gene sequence: CDR1 SGHAT, CDR2 FQNNGV. Here the CDR3 reads CASSLEVAGGRNEQFF.